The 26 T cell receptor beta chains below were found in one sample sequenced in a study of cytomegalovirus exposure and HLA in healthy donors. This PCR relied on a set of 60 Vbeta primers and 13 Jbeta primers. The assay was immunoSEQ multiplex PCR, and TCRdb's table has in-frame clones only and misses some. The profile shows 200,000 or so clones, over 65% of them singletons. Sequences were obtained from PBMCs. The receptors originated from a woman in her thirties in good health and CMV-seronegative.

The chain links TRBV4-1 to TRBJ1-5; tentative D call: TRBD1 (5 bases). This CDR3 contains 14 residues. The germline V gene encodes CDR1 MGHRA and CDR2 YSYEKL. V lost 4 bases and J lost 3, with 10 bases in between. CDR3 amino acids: CASSRTRNNQPQHF. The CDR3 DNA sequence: TGCGCCAGCAGCCGGACAAGGAACAATCAGCCCCAGCATTTT.

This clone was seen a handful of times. In DNA, the CDR3 is TGTGCCAGCAGTTCCGACCTCAGACATTACGAGCAGTACTTC. Translation: CASSSDLRHYEQYF. The rearrangement links TRBV28 to TRBJ2-7, with unresolved D. This CDR3 has 14 residues. Germline V gene lookup returns CDR1 MDHEN and CDR2 SYDVKM. V was trimmed by 4 bases and J by 4 bases, leaving 14 bases between them.

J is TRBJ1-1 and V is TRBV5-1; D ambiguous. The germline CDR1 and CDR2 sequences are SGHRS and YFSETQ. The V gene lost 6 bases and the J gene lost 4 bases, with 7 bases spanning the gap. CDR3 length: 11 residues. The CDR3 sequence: CASTTATEAFF. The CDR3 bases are TGCGCCAGCACCACAGCCACTGAAGCTTTCTTT.

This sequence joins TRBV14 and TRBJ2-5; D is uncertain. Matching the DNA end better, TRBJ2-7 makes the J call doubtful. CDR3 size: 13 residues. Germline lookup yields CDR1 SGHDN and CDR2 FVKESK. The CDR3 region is CASSQYGPYEQYF. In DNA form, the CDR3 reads TGTGCCAGCAGCCAGTACGGTCCCTACGAGCAGTACTTC.

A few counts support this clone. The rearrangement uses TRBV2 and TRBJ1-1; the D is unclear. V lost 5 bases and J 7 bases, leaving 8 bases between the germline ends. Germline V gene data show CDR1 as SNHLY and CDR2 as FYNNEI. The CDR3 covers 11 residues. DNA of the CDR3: TGTGCCAGCAGTCAAACTGATGAAGCTTTCTTT. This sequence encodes CASSQTDEAFF.

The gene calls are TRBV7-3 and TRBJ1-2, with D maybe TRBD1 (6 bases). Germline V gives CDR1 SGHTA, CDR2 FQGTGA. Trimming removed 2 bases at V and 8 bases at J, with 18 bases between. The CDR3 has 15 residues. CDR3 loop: CASSLSVTGPEGYTF. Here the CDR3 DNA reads TGTGCCAGCAGCTTATCCGTAACAGGGCCGGAGGGCTACACCTTC. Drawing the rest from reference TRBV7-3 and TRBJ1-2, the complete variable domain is GAGVSQTPSNKVTEKGKYVELRCDPISGHTALYWYRQSLGQGPEFLIYFQGTGAADDSGLPNDRFFAVRPEGSVSTLKIQRTERGDSAVYLCASSLSVTGPEGYTFGSGTRLTVV.

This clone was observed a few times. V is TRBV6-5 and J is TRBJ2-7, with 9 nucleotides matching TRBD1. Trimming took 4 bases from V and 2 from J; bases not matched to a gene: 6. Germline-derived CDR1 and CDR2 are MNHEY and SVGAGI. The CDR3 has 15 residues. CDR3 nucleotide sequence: TGTGCCAGCAGTTTACAGGGGGCGTATCCCTACGAGCAGTACTTC. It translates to CASSLQGAYPYEQYF.

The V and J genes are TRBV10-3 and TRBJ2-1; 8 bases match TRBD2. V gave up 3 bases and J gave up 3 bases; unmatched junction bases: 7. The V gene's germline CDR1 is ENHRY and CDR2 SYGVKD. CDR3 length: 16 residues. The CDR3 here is CAISERAGVNYNEQFF. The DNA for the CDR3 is TGTGCCATCAGTGAACGAGCGGGAGTTAACTACAATGAGCAGTTCTTC.

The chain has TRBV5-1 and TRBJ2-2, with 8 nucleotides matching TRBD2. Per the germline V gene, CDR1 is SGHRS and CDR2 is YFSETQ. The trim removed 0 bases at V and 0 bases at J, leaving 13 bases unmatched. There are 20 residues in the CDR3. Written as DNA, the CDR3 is TGCGCCAGCAGCTTGGACCGGGGGGGGCCTTCTTTTTCGAACACCGGGGAGCTGTTTTTT. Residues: CASSLDRGGPSFSNTGELFF.

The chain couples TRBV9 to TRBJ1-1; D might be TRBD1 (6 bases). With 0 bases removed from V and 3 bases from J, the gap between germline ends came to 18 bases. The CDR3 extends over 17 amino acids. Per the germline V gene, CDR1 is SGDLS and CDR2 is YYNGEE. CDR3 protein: CASSVVKQGPLDTEAFF. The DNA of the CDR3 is TGTGCCAGCAGCGTAGTAAAACAGGGCCCCCTGGACACTGAAGCTTTCTTT. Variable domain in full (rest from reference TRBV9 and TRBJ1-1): DSGVTQTPKHLITATGQRVTLRCSPRSGDLSVYWYQQSLDQGLQFLIQYYNGEERAKGNILERFSAQQFPDLHSELNLSSLELGDSALYFCASSVVKQGPLDTEAFFGQGTRLTVV.

The CDR3 DNA is TGTGCCAGCAGGGCAGGGACAGGGGAAGGCGGAGCTTTCTTT. It encodes CASRAGTGEGGAFF. The rearrangement uses TRBV6-6 and TRBJ1-1; 10 nucleotides line up with TRBD1. The CDR3 spans 14 residues. CDR1 is MNHNY, CDR2 SVGAGI, per germline (reference sequence). The V gene end was trimmed by 6 bases and the J gene end by 10 bases; junction bases not matched to a gene: 11.

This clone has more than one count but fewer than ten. The CDR3 loop is CASTFRSGANVLTF. The CDR3 bases are TGTGCCAGCACCTTTCGGTCTGGGGCCAACGTCCTGACTTTC. The rearrangement joins TRBV27 to TRBJ2-6; D remains unclear. Germline V gene lookup returns CDR1 MNHEY and CDR2 SMNVEV (reference sequence). V gave up 7 bases and J gave up 1 base, with 8 bases separating them. The CDR3 extends over 14 amino acids.

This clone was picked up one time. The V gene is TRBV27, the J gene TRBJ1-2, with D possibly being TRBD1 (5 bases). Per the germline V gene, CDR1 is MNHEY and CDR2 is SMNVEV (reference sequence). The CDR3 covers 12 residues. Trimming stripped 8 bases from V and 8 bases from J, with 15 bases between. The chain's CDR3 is CASRRGGWGYTF. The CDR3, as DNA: TGTGCCAGCCGGAGGGGAGGGTGGGGCTACACCTTC.

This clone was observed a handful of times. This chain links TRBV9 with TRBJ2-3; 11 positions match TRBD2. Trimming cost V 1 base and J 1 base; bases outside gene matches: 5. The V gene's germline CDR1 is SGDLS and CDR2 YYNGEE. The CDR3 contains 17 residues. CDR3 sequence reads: CASSVSQLAGGTDTQYF. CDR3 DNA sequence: TGTGCCAGCAGCGTATCTCAACTAGCGGGGGGCACAGATACGCAGTATTTT.

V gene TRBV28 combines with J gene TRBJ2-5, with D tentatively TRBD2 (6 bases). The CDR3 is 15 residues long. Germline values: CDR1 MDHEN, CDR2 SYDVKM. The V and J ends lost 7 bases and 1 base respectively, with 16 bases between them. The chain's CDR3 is CASTPLWDSQETQYF. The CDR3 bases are TGTGCCAGCACCCCACTTTGGGACTCCCAAGAGACCCAGTACTTC.

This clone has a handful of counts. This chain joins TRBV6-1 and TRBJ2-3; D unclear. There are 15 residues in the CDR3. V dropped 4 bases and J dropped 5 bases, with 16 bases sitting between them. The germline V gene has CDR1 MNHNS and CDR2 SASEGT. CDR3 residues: CASSVQAVVGDTQYF. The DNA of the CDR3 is TGTGCCAGCAGTGTCCAGGCCGTGGTGGGAGATACGCAGTATTTT.

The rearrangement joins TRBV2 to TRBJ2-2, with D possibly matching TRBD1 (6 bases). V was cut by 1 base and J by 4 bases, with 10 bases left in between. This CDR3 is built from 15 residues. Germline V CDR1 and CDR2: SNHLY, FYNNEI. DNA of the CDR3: TGTGCCAGCAGTGAAGACAGGGAAAGCACCGGGGAGCTGTTTTTT. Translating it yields CASSEDRESTGELFF.

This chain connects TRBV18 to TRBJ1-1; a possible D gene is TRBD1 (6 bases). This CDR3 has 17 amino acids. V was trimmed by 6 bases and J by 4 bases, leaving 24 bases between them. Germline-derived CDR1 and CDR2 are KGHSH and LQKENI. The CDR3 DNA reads TGTGCCAGCTCGTCACGGGACACTAGGGCCTTGGGCACTGAAGCTTTCTTT. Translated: CASSSRDTRALGTEAFF.

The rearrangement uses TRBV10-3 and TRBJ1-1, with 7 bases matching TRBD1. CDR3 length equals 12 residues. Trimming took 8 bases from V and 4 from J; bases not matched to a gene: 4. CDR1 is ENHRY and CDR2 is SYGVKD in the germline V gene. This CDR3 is CAIGGTATEAFF. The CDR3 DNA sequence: TGTGCCATCGGCGGGACAGCCACTGAAGCTTTCTTT.

The CDR3 region is CASSRGGSWGADNEQFF. CDR3 bases: TGTGCCAGCAGCCGGGGGGGGAGCTGGGGGGCCGATAATGAGCAGTTCTTC. This sequence joins TRBV5-4 and TRBJ2-1; 8 bases are shared with TRBD2. V trimming: 4 bases; J trimming: 7 bases; junction bases outside the gene matches: 16. This CDR3 spans 17 amino acids. Germline-derived CDR1 and CDR2 are SGHNT and YYREEE (reference sequence).

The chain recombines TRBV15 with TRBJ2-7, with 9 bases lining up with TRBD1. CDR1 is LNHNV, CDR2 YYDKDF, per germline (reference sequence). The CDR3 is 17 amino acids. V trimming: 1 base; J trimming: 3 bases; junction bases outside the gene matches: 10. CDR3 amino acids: CATSRGFPGQGLYEQYF. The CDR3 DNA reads TGTGCCACCAGCAGAGGGTTCCCCGGACAGGGGCTCTACGAGCAGTACTTC.

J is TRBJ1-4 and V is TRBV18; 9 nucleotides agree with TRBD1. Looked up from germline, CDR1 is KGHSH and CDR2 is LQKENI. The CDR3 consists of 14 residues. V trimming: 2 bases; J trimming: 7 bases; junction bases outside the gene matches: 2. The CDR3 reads CASSPGTGFEKLFF. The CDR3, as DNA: TGTGCCAGCTCACCAGGGACAGGGTTTGAAAAACTGTTTTTT. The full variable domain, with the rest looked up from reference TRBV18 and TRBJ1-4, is NAGVMQNPRHLVRRRGQEARLRCSPMKGHSHVYWYRQLPEEGLKFMVYLQKENIIDESGMPKERFSAEFPKEGPSILRIQQVVRGDSAAYFCASSPGTGFEKLFFGSGTQLSVL.

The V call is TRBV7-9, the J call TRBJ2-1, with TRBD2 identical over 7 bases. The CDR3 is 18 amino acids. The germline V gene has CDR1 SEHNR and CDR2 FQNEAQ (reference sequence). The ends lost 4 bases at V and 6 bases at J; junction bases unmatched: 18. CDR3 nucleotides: TGTGCCAGCAGCTCCTTTAAGTGGTGGGGGAGGGCGAGCAATGAGCAGTTCTTC. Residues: CASSSFKWWGRASNEQFF.

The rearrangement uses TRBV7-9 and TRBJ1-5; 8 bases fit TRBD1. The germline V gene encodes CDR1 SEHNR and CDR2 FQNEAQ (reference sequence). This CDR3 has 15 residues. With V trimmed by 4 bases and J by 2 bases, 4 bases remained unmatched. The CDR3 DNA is TGTGCCAGCAGCTGGGGGACAGGTCGCAATCAGCCCCAGCATTTT. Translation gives CASSWGTGRNQPQHF.

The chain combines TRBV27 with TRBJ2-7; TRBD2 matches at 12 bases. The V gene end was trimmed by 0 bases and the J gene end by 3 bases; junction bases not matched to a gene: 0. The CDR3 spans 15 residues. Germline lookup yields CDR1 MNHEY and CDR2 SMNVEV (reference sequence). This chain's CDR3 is CASSLSTSGSYEQYF. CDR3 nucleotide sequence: TGTGCCAGCAGTTTATCGACTAGCGGGAGCTACGAGCAGTACTTC.

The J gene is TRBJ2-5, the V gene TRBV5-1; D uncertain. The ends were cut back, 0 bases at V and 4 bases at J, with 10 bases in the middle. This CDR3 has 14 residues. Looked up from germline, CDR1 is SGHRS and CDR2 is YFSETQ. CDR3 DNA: TGCGCCAGCAGCTTGGAATCGGTGCCAGAGACCCAGTACTTC. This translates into CASSLESVPETQYF.